This entry is about one T cell receptor beta chain. This CDR3 region has 15 residues. Trimming shortened V by 0 bases and J by 4 bases, and 11 bases separated the two germline ends. Looked up from germline, CDR1 is SGHRS and CDR2 is YFSETQ. Generated by immunoSEQ multiplex PCR, the TCRdb table keeps only in-frame clones and is missing some. The sample lists some 69,000 clones, just over 90% occurring once. These data belong to a study of OX40 agonist ivuxolimab in advanced cancers. The V gene is TRBV5-1, the J gene TRBJ1-3, with TRBD1 as a possible D gene (5 bases). The sequence was obtained from an adult with an advanced solid tumor such as melanoma, head and neck, liver or kidney cancer. The sample consisted of CD4+ or CD8+ T cells sorted from blood, taken in a trial of the OX40 agonist ivuxolimab. This CDR3 is CASSLGQGGGNTIYF. CDR3 bases: TGCGCCAGCAGCTTGGGCCAGGGAGGAGGAAACACCATATATTTT. Full variable domain (remainder filled in from reference TRBV5-1 and TRBJ1-3): KAGVTQTPRYLIKTRGQQVTLSCSPISGHRSVSWYQQTPGQGLQFLFEYFSETQRNKGNFPGRFSGRQFSNSRSEMNVSTLELGDSALYLCASSLGQGGGNTIYFGEGSWLTVV.